Reported below is one TCR beta chain. No antigen is known for it. This CDR3 spans 16 amino acids. This sample was taken from a study of CXCR3-negative and CXCR3-positive naive CD8 T cells. Turning to the study itself: Libraries each contributed about 1.5 +/- 0.3 million TRB reads, for around 140 million in total.

The authors made the TRB cDNA libraries by 5' RACE using UMI labels. Each CDR3 protein gets one entry in TCRdb, which reprocessed the 5' RACE reads and gives no DNA. The repertoire table contains some 28,000 distinct CDR3 sequences. Points from the study as a whole: Unlike memory cells, which differed, naive CXCR3-negative and CXCR3-positive cells had similar TRBV-TRBJ usage. After cryopreservation, CXCR3 expression dropped partially; most assays used fresh PBMCs.

The TCR was taken from a human donor in good health. Some clones in this sample may be carry-over from other donors' samples. The rearrangement links TRBV12-3 or TRBV12-4 to TRBJ2-2; the TCRdb D gene call, TRBD2, has no DNA to confirm it. Sequences were obtained from memory CD8+ T cells from blood. The CDR3 loop is CASTTPVGGDTGELFF.